The entry that follows covers one T cell receptor beta chain sequence. CDR1 and CDR2 (germline): SGHTA, FQGNSA. The V end lost 5 bases, the J end lost 4 bases, and 18 bases lay between the germline ends. The CDR3 is 16 amino acids. Cohorts were based on clinical histories the participants reported. The recovered donors of Cohort 3 showed two negative PCRs, clearance, or symptom resolution. Here immunoSEQ multiplex PCR was the method, and the copy in TCRdb shows in-frame clones only, minus some. This sample yields fewer than 350,000 clones, of which roughly 87% are seen a single time; approximately 1% belongs to the top ten. The record originates from a study of blood T cell repertoires in COVID-19. In the study overall: In each case, the material was cDNA or gDNA derived from T cells, B-cell-depleted T cells, or PBMCs.

The chain uses TRBV7-2 and TRBJ2-1; possible D gene TRBD1, 7 bases. The TCR originated in a woman under 40 who had recovered from COVID-19. Material: PBMCs or T cells enriched from blood (not recorded which). CDR3 bases: TGTGCCAGCAGCAGACAGGGACTTTGGACTTACAATGAGCAGTTCTTC. Amino acids: CASSRQGLWTYNEQFF.